This T cell receptor (beta chain) was documented in a study of blood T cell repertoires in COVID-19. At the level of the study: PBMCs, B-cell-depleted T cells, or T cells were the source of the cDNA or gDNA that made up the material.

Authors' data handling: Amplification with reference gene primers provided the estimates of nucleated cell counts. Generated by immunoSEQ multiplex PCR, the TCRdb table keeps only in-frame clones and is missing some. Clonal size and the V and J genes are those of that table, whereas D and trimming came from the DNA. The table lists about 77,000 clones, about 80% of them singletons, with less than 6% in the top ten. The clonotype was recovered from an older woman with acute or convalescent COVID-19. Sequencing was performed on peripheral blood.

The CDR3 sequence: CATSRAGAGNTIYF. The CDR3, as DNA: TGTGCCACCAGCAGAGCAGGGGCTGGAAACACCATATATTTT. V is TRBV15 and J is TRBJ1-3, with D perhaps TRBD1 (6 bases). The CDR3 sequence is 14 residues long. The V end was cut by 1 base, the J end by 2 bases, with 6 bases between. Germline assignment: CDR1 LNHNV and CDR2 YYDKDF (reference sequence).